The rows below give T cell receptor beta chains drawn from one sample of a study of Graves' ophthalmopathy and Graves' hyperthyroidism. MiXCR, applied by TCRdb to the multiplex PCR reads, yields one record per CDR3 protein. The sample carries about 390,000 distinct CDR3 sequences, about a sixth recorded once. The sequenced material came from peripheral blood. The receptors come from an adult woman with stable Graves' hyperthyroidism. CDR3s include the opening cysteine and the closing phenylalanine or tryptophan. Fields, in order: J gene, V gene, D gene, clone size, CDR3 DNA, CDR3 protein. A D gene is named only where the DNA matches it firmly. A clone size is listed for some rows: how often the clone was seen (once, few, many), or a class if it is expanded.

J gene: TRBJ1-1
V gene: TRBV12-3/TRBV12-4
D gene: NA
clone size: many
CDR3 DNA: TGTGCCAGCAGTTTGATGGTTCCCGGAGTTTGGTTGACATGGAACACTGAAGCTTTCTTT
CDR3 protein: CASSLMVPGVWLTWNTEAFF

J gene: TRBJ1-1
V gene: TRBV29-1
D gene: NA
clone size: many
CDR3 DNA: TGCAGCGTAGGGGACACTGAAGCTTTCTTT
CDR3 protein: CSVGDTEAFF

J gene: TRBJ1-1
V gene: TRBV5-1
D gene: NA
clone size: NA
CDR3 DNA: TGCGCCAGCAGCTTGGTCGCAGTGAACACTGAAGCTTTCTTT
CDR3 protein: CASSLVAVNTEAFF

J gene: TRBJ2-7
V gene: TRBV20-1
D gene: NA
clone size: many
CDR3 DNA: TGCAGTGCTAGAGTCGCTAGCAAGAACTACGAGCAGTACTTC
CDR3 protein: CSARVASKNYEQYF

J gene: TRBJ2-7
V gene: TRBV7-2
D gene: NA
clone size: many
CDR3 DNA: TGTGCCAGCAGCTTAGTCGTAGGCTATTACGAGCAGTACTTC
CDR3 protein: CASSLVVGYYEQYF

J gene: TRBJ1-6
V gene: TRBV11-2
D gene: NA
clone size: many
CDR3 DNA: TGTGCCAGCAGCGCTACTAGGGGTAGCTCACCCCTCCACTTT
CDR3 protein: CASSATRGSSPLHF

J gene: TRBJ2-5
V gene: TRBV28
D gene: TRBD2
clone size: many
CDR3 DNA: TGTGCCAGCACGGGGGGTATCCAAGAGACCCAGTACTTC
CDR3 protein: CASTGGIQETQYF

J gene: TRBJ1-1
V gene: TRBV4-1
D gene: NA
clone size: few
CDR3 DNA: TGCGCCAGCAGCCAAGCGGGCGGGGAAGCTTTCTTT
CDR3 protein: CASSQAGGEAFF

J gene: TRBJ2-7
V gene: TRBV10-3
D gene: TRBD1
clone size: many
CDR3 DNA: TGTGCCATCAGAGGACAGGGATCCTACGAGCAGTACTTC
CDR3 protein: CAIRGQGSYEQYF

J gene: TRBJ2-7
V gene: TRBV27
D gene: TRBD1
clone size: many
CDR3 DNA: TGTGCCAGCAGGAGGACAGGCCGCTCCTACGAGCAGTACTTC
CDR3 protein: CASRRTGRSYEQYF

J gene: TRBJ1-2
V gene: TRBV9
D gene: NA
clone size: many
CDR3 DNA: TGTGCCAGCACCCAGGGGAACTATGGCTACACCTTC
CDR3 protein: CASTQGNYGYTF

J gene: TRBJ1-6
V gene: TRBV7-2
D gene: NA
clone size: many
CDR3 DNA: TGTGCCAGCAGCTTCCGGGACCTCAATTCACCCCTCCACTTT
CDR3 protein: CASSFRDLNSPLHF

J gene: TRBJ2-4
V gene: TRBV9
D gene: NA
clone size: many
CDR3 DNA: TGTGCCAGCAGCGTAGCCGGCAAAGCCAAAAACATTCAGTACTTC
CDR3 protein: CASSVAGKAKNIQYF

J gene: TRBJ1-6
V gene: TRBV27
D gene: NA
clone size: few
CDR3 DNA: TGTGCCAGCAAGTCGACAGGAGGAGATTCACCCCTCCACTTT
CDR3 protein: CASKSTGGDSPLHF

J gene: TRBJ2-7
V gene: TRBV19
D gene: NA
clone size: many
CDR3 DNA: TGTGCCAGTAGTCACCGGGAGTACAACTACGAGCAGTACTTC
CDR3 protein: CASSHREYNYEQYF

J gene: TRBJ1-1
V gene: TRBV28
D gene: NA
clone size: NA
CDR3 DNA: TGTGCCAGCATCTCGGGGGGGACGAGGACTGAAGCTTTCTTT
CDR3 protein: CASISGGTRTEAFF

J gene: TRBJ1-2
V gene: TRBV7-8
D gene: NA
clone size: few
CDR3 DNA: TGTGCCAGCAGCCGATCGCGGTTTCCGAATAATAGGAACTATGGCTACACCTTC
CDR3 protein: CASSRSRFPNNRNYGYTF

J gene: TRBJ2-2
V gene: TRBV5-1
D gene: TRBD2
clone size: many
CDR3 DNA: TGCGCCAGCAGCTCTTCACTAGCGGGAGGACCTACCGGGGAGCTGTTTTTT
CDR3 protein: CASSSSLAGGPTGELFF

J gene: TRBJ1-5
V gene: TRBV20-1
D gene: TRBD1
clone size: many
CDR3 DNA: TGCAGTGCTCCACTTTGGACAGGGGGTAGCAATCAGCCCCAGCATTTT
CDR3 protein: CSAPLWTGGSNQPQHF

J gene: TRBJ1-1
V gene: TRBV7-9
D gene: NA
clone size: many
CDR3 DNA: TGTGCCAGCAGCTTATCAGCCAAATGGGGGTCTGAAGCTTTCTTT
CDR3 protein: CASSLSAKWGSEAFF

J gene: TRBJ2-5
V gene: TRBV29-1
D gene: NA
clone size: many
CDR3 DNA: TGCAGCGTTGAGGGGTTCCGACAAGAGACCCAGTACTTC
CDR3 protein: CSVEGFRQETQYF

J gene: TRBJ1-1
V gene: TRBV27
D gene: NA
clone size: many
CDR3 DNA: TGTGCCAGCAGTTTGAACTGGGGGGCTGGAGAGAACACTGAAGCTTTCTTT
CDR3 protein: CASSLNWGAGENTEAFF

J gene: TRBJ2-7
V gene: TRBV5-1
D gene: TRBD1
clone size: many
CDR3 DNA: TGCGCCAGCAGCCCACAACCGGGACAGGGGAGCTACGAGCAGTACTTC
CDR3 protein: CASSPQPGQGSYEQYF

J gene: TRBJ2-6
V gene: TRBV18
D gene: TRBD1
clone size: NA
CDR3 DNA: TGTGCCAGCTCACCTCCGGGACAGGCTAACTCTGGGGCCAACGTCCTGACTTTC
CDR3 protein: CASSPPGQANSGANVLTF

J gene: TRBJ1-1
V gene: TRBV11-2
D gene: NA
clone size: NA
CDR3 DNA: TGTGCCAGCAGCTTGGTGACAGGTCCGAACACTGAAGCTTTCTTT
CDR3 protein: CASSLVTGPNTEAFF

J gene: TRBJ2-7
V gene: TRBV27
D gene: TRBD1
clone size: many
CDR3 DNA: TGTGCCAGCAGTATTGGACAGGCCTACGAGCAGTACTTC
CDR3 protein: CASSIGQAYEQYF

J gene: TRBJ2-4
V gene: TRBV12-3/TRBV12-4
D gene: TRBD1
clone size: many
CDR3 DNA: TGTGCCAGCAGTTCCGGGACAGGGAGGGACATTCAGTACTTC
CDR3 protein: CASSSGTGRDIQYF

J gene: TRBJ1-1
V gene: TRBV12-3/TRBV12-4
D gene: NA
clone size: NA
CDR3 DNA: TGTGCCAGCAGTTACCGCAGGGGTTCCACTGAAGCTTTCTTT
CDR3 protein: CASSYRRGSTEAFF

J gene: TRBJ1-2
V gene: TRBV6-1
D gene: NA
clone size: NA
CDR3 DNA: TGTGCCAGCAGAGAAGCCGGTGGCAGGACCTACGGCTACACCTTC
CDR3 protein: CASREAGGRTYGYTF

J gene: TRBJ2-7
V gene: TRBV6-2/TRBV6-3
D gene: NA
clone size: many
CDR3 DNA: TGTGCCAGCAGTTACTCAAATGCCGACAGACCCTACGAGCAGTACTTC
CDR3 protein: CASSYSNADRPYEQYF

J gene: TRBJ2-7
V gene: TRBV6-2/TRBV6-3
D gene: TRBD1
clone size: many
CDR3 DNA: TGTGCCAGCAAAGTAGGACTTATACCGGGACAGGACTCCTACGAGCAGTACTTC
CDR3 protein: CASKVGLIPGQDSYEQYF

J gene: TRBJ2-7
V gene: TRBV10-2
D gene: NA
clone size: NA
CDR3 DNA: TGCGCCAGCATGGAGGGGGACGAGCAGTACTTC
CDR3 protein: CASMEGDEQYF

J gene: TRBJ1-2
V gene: TRBV12-3/TRBV12-4
D gene: TRBD1
clone size: many
CDR3 DNA: TGTGCCAGCAGTTTAGAGCCGGGACAGGGGAGTGGCTACACCTTC
CDR3 protein: CASSLEPGQGSGYTF

J gene: TRBJ2-5
V gene: TRBV4-3
D gene: NA
clone size: many
CDR3 DNA: TGCGCCAGCAGCCAGTACGTTTGGCAAGAGACCCAGTACTTC
CDR3 protein: CASSQYVWQETQYF

J gene: TRBJ2-7
V gene: TRBV5-5
D gene: NA
clone size: many
CDR3 DNA: TGTGCCAGCAGCTTGGTCCGAGGGGATCAGCAGTACTTC
CDR3 protein: CASSLVRGDQQYF

J gene: TRBJ1-1
V gene: TRBV6-1
D gene: NA
clone size: many
CDR3 DNA: TGTGCCAGCCTCAGTCGGGGTTTGGGCACTGAAGCTTTCTTT
CDR3 protein: CASLSRGLGTEAFF

J gene: TRBJ1-5
V gene: TRBV4-1
D gene: NA
clone size: NA
CDR3 DNA: TGCGCCAGCAGCCAACTCGGACGCTCGCCCCAGCATTTT
CDR3 protein: CASSQLGRSPQHF

J gene: TRBJ1-1
V gene: TRBV18
D gene: NA
clone size: many
CDR3 DNA: TGTGCCAGCAGCCCTGGCAGGGACACTGAAGCTTTCTTT
CDR3 protein: CASSPGRDTEAFF

J gene: TRBJ2-7
V gene: TRBV20-1
D gene: TRBD2
clone size: many
CDR3 DNA: TGCAGTGCTAGAAGGCTAGCGGGAGATTCCGAGCAGTACTTC
CDR3 protein: CSARRLAGDSEQYF

J gene: TRBJ1-3
V gene: TRBV2
D gene: NA
clone size: many
CDR3 DNA: TGTGCCAGCGGAGGGGAGCCTGGAAACACCATATATTTT
CDR3 protein: CASGGEPGNTIYF

J gene: TRBJ2-2
V gene: TRBV12-3/TRBV12-4
D gene: NA
clone size: NA
CDR3 DNA: TGTGCCAGCAGTTTACCCCAGAACACCGGGGAGCTGTTTTTT
CDR3 protein: CASSLPQNTGELFF

J gene: TRBJ1-2
V gene: TRBV7-9
D gene: NA
clone size: NA
CDR3 DNA: TGTGCCAGCTCGGGGGGCTACACCTTC
CDR3 protein: CASSGGYTF